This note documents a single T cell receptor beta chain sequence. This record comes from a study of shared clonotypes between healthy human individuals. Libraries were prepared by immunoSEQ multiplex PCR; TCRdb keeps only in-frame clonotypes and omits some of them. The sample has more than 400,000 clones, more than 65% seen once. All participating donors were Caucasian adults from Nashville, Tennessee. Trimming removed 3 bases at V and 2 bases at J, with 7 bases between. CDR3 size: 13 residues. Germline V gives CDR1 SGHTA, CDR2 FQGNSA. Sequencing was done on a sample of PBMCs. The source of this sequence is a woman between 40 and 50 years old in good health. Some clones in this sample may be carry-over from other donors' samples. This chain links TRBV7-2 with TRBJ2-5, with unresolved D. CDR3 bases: TGTGCCAGCAGCTTTGTTCCTCAAGAGACCCAGTACTTC. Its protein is CASSFVPQETQYF.